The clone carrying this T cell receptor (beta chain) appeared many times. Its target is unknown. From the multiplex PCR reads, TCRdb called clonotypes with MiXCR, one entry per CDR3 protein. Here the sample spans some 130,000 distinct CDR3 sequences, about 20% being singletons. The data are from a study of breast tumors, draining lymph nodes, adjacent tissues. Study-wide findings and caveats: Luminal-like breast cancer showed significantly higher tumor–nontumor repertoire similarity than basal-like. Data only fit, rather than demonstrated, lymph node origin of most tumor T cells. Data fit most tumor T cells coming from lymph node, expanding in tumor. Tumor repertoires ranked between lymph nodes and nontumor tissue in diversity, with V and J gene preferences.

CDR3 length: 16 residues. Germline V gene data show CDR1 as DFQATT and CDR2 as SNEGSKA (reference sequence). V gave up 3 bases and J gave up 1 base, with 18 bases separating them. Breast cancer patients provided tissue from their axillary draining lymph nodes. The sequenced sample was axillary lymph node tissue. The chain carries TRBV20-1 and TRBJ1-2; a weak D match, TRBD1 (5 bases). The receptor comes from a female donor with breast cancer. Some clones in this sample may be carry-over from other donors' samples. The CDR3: CSASLLAGSNNYGYTF. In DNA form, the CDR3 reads TGCAGTGCTAGTTTACTTGCAGGGTCGAATAACTATGGCTACACCTTC.